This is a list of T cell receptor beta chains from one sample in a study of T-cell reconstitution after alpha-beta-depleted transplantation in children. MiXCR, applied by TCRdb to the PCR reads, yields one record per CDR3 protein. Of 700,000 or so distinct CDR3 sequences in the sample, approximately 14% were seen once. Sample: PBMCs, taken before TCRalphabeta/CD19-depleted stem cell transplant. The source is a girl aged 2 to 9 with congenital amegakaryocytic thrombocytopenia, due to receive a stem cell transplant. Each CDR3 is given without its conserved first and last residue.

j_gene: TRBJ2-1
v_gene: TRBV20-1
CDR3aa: SARVPGEASEQF

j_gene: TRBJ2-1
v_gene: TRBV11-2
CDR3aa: ASSSSPSDGQF

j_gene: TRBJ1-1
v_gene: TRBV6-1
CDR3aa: ASIGDGITEAF

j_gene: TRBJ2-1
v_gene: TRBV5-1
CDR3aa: ASSWGTGTGLRNEQF

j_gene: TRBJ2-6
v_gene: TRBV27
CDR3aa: ASSLSTGPSGANVLT

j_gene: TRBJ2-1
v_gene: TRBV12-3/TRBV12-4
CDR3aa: ASRARGVGNEQF

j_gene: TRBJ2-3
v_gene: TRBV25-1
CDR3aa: ASSEYLDRVDTQY

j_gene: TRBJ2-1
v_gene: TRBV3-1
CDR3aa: ASSRQGKSGLVQF

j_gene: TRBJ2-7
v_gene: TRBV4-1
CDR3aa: ASSQESEIEQY

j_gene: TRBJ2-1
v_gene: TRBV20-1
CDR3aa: SAGLTSGNEQF

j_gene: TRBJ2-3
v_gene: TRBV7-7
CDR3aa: ASSELSPGTDTQY

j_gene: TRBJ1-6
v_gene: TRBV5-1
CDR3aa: ASSFNRGADSPLH

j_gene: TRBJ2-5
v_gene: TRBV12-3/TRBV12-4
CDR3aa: ASSFGHAAGGGTQY

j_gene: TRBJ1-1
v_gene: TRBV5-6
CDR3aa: ASSLGGRGRRPEAF

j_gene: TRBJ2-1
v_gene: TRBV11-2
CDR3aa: ASSLLVRYNEQF

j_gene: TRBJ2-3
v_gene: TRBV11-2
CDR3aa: ASSLYRDGPSGATQY

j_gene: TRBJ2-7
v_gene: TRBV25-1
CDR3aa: ASSSGRAVNEQY

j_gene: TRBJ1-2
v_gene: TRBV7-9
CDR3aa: ATKGGNYGYT

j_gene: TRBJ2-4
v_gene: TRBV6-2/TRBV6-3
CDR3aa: ASSYSGSAKNIQY

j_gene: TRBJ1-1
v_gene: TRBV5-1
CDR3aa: ASSLAAETEAF

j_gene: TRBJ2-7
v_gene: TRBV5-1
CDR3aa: ASSFVSEPYEQY

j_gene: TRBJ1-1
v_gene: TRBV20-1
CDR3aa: SARDFRPDSYWGLYTEAF

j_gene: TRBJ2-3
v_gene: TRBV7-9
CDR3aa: ASSAVHSFSTDTQY

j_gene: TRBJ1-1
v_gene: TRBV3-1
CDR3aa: ASSPLIGAIEAF

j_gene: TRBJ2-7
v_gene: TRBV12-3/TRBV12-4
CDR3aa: ASMPRDRGSHEQY

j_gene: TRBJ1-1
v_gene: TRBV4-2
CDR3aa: ASSQVNEAF

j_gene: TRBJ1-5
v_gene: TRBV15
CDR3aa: ATSNRLDQPQH

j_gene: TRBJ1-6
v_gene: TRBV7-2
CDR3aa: ASSLTPLGSYNSPLH

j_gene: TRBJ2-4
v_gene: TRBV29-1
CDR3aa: SVVGRTRDIQY

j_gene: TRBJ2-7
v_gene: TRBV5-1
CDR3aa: ASSILAGVPLEQY

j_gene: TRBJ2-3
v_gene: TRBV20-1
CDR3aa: SASPGQFFALRTDTQY

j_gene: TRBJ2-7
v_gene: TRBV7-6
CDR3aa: ASSTQTPYEQY

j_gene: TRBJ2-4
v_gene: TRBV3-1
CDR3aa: ASSQNKGLAGIAKNIQY

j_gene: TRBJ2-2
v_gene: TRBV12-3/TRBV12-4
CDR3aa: ASSLAQFREVQTGELF

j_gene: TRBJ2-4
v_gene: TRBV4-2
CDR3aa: ASSQAKNIQY

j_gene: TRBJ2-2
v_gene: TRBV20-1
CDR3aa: SATRTGELF

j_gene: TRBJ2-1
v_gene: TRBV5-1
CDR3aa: ASASAGSYEQF

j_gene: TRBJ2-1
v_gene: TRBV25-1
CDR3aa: ASRATGRRDNEQF

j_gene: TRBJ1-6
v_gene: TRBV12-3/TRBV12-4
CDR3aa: ASSPGTANSPLH

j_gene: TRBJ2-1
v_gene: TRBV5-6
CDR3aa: ASSFSGEGLWNEQF

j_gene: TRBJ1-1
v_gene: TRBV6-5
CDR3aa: ASSYGESTEAF

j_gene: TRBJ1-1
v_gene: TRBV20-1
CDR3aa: SARDYQSGRAF